The 7 T cell receptor beta chains presented below share a single source sample, sequenced in a study of T cell repertoires in cytomegalovirus infection (dated by TCRdb to about 2019). The data were produced on an Illumina HiSeq 1500. TCRdb cleaned the public reads at Q25 with fastp, built clones with MiXCR and kept in-frame beta chains. Records with the same CDR3 protein are collapsed into one entry carrying the most frequent genes and DNA. The sample includes about 740,000 distinct CDR3 sequences, with 35% to 45% observed a single time. The ten biggest clones cover 2.8% of the sample. Material: PBMCs. These receptors were obtained from a human donor in good health (CMV status not recorded). Some clones in this sample may be carry-over from other donors' samples.

This clonotype was counted only a few times. This may arise from a read error, as a much more abundant clone is one base away. This sequence joins TRBV28 and TRBJ2-3; D might be TRBD1 (6 bases). Per germline, CDR1 MDHEN and CDR2 SYDVKM. The CDR3 contains 16 residues. The CDR3 coding sequence is TGTGCCAGCGGTTTATATACGGACAGCCGCACAGATACGCAGTATTTT. It specifies CASGLYTDSRTDTQYF. Drawing the rest from reference TRBV28 and TRBJ2-3, the complete variable domain is DVKVTQSSRYLVKRTGEKVFLECVQDMDHENMFWYRQDPGLGLRLIYFSYDVKMKEKGDIPEGYSVSREKKERFSLILESASTNQTSMYLCASGLYTDSRTDTQYFGPGTRLTVL.

To note about this clonotype: A read error is possible here, since a much larger clone lies one base away. The rearrangement joins TRBV5-4 to TRBJ2-5; D is unresolved. The V end lost 7 bases, the J end lost 1 base, and 17 bases lay between the germline ends. CDR1 SGHNT and CDR2 YYREEE come from the germline V gene (reference sequence). This CDR3 comprises 15 residues. In nucleotides, the CDR3 is TGTGCCAGCCGCGCCGCCGAAGCACGCCAAGAGACCCAGTACTTC. This translates into CASRAAEARQETQYF.

The CDR3 here is CSVPLTGNYGYTF. The CDR3 DNA reads as TGCAGCGTTCCTCTGACAGGGAACTATGGCTACACCTTC. The gene calls are TRBV29-1 and TRBJ1-2, with 7 bases that match TRBD1. The germline gives CDR1 SQVTM, CDR2 ANQGSEA. The CDR3 loop spans 13 amino acids. The J segment lost 2 bases and the V segment lost 5 bases, leaving 5 bases of the junction unmatched.

This chain uses TRBV25-1 with TRBJ2-5, with a possible D match to TRBD1 (5 bases). CDR1 and CDR2 from the germline V gene are MGHDK and SYGVNS. The CDR3 loop spans 15 amino acids. V was shortened by 2 bases and J by 2 bases, with 12 bases between the two germline ends. The CDR3 region has the DNA TGTGCCAGCAGTGAACAAGGGAAGGGGCAAGAGACCCAGTACTTC. This translates into CASSEQGKGQETQYF.

Turning to this clonotype: At one end the junction does not follow the germline gene, possibly because of a read error. The V and J genes are TRBV6-6 and TRBJ1-3; possible D gene TRBD1, 5 bases. CDR1 MNHNY and CDR2 SVGAGI come from the germline V gene (reference sequence). This CDR3 region has 14 residues. The CDR3: CATRDPSSGNTISF. The CDR3 nucleotides read TGTGCCACTAGGGACCCAAGCTCTGGAAACACCATATCTTTT.

The chain links TRBV24-1 to TRBJ2-1; TRBD2 is a possible D gene (6 bases). V lost 3 bases to trimming and J lost 8 bases, with 16 bases between them. In germline, CDR1 is KGHDR, CDR2 SFDVKD. The CDR3 extends over 15 amino acids. The CDR3 DNA reads as TGTGCCACCAGTGATGGGGCGGGACTCCCCGATGAGCAGTTCTTC. It encodes CATSDGAGLPDEQFF.

This clonotype has a handful of counts. The chain recombines TRBV12-3 or TRBV12-4 with TRBJ2-7; no clear D gene. The CDR3 length is 11 residues. The V end was cut by 9 bases, the J end by 3 bases, with 9 bases between. CDR3 sequence reads: CASAGGYEQYF. Here the CDR3 DNA reads TGTGCCAGTGCCGGCGGCTACGAGCAGTACTTC.